These 4 T cell receptor beta chains share one sample of origin, sequenced in a study of Graves' ophthalmopathy and Graves' hyperthyroidism. Amplification of TCR beta CDR3 regions used RNA transcripts. Scientists carried out first-round RT-PCR using HTBI primers and then a second-round multiplex PCR. MiXCR was run by TCRdb on the multiplex PCR reads, yielding one entry per CDR3 protein. The sample lists hundreds of thousands of distinct CDR3 sequences; approximately 22% were seen once. The sequenced material came from peripheral blood. The receptors were gathered from a woman under 30 with stable Graves' hyperthyroidism. Some clones in this sample may be carry-over from other donors' samples.

This clonotype was seen ten or more times. This chain connects TRBV5-1 to TRBJ1-6; 9 nucleotides align to TRBD1. Per the germline V gene, CDR1 is SGHRS and CDR2 is YFSETQ. J lost 10 bases, V lost 4 bases, and 3 bases had no gene match. CDR3 length: 13 amino acids. CDR3 protein: CASSPDRGSPLHF. The CDR3 DNA follows: TGCGCCAGCAGCCCGGACAGGGGATCACCCCTCCACTTT. Filled out from reference TRBV5-1 and TRBJ1-6, the complete variable domain reads KAGVTQTPRYLIKTRGQQVTLSCSPISGHRSVSWYQQTPGQGLQFLFEYFSETQRNKGNFPGRFSGRQFSNSRSEMNVSTLELGDSALYLCASSPDRGSPLHFGNGTRLTVT.

V usage is TRBV6-1 and J usage is TRBJ2-4; D call uncertain. Germline CDR1 reads MNHNS; CDR2 reads SASEGT. Trimming left V 5 bases short and J 9 bases short, with 11 bases between. The CDR3 is made up of 12 amino acids. The DNA of the CDR3 is TGTGCCAGCAGTCGCCCGGATGGCATTCAGTACTTC. This translates into CASSRPDGIQYF.

This clonotype was counted only a few times. The chain uses TRBV6-2 or TRBV6-3 and TRBJ2-5, with no clear D. The CDR3 is 13 residues long. From germline, CDR1 is MNHEY and CDR2 SVGEGT. The germline V and J ends were trimmed by 9 bases and 3 bases, with 14 bases remaining between them. CDR3: CASDQPPKETQYF. CDR3 coding DNA: TGTGCCAGTGACCAACCCCCCAAAGAGACCCAGTACTTC.

The chain carries TRBV3-1 and TRBJ2-7; tentatively, D is TRBD2 (5 bases). There are 15 residues in the CDR3. V was pared by 0 bases and J by 0 bases, with 9 bases between. The germline gives CDR1 LGHDT, CDR2 YNNKEL (reference sequence). The CDR3 DNA reads TGTGCCAGCAGCCAAGAATTAGCGAGCTCCTACGAGCAGTACTTC. It codes for CASSQELASSYEQYF.